The rows below give T cell receptor beta chains drawn from one sample of a study of T cells in Graves' hyperthyroidism and ophthalmopathy. Using its own MiXCR run on the multiplex PCR reads, TCRdb lists one record per CDR3 protein. Among around 690,000 distinct CDR3 sequences listed, 15% to 20% were seen once. Sequenced material: blood. These receptors came from a man aged 50-59 years with Graves' hyperthyroidism. CDR3s include the opening cysteine and the closing phenylalanine or tryptophan. Each record gives: J gene, V gene, clone size, D gene, CDR3 protein, CDR3 DNA. The D gene is left open where the match is weak. Clone sizes are given selectively: once, few, many, or a class where the clone is expanded.

>TRBJ2-3|TRBV6-1|few|.
CASNFPAGRSTDTQYF
TGTGCCAGCAATTTCCCGGCAGGGCGGAGCACAGATACGCAGTATTTT
>TRBJ2-5|TRBV7-3|many|.
CASSLNRGETQYF
TGTGCCAGCAGCTTAAATCGAGGGGAGACCCAGTACTTC
>TRBJ2-7|TRBV28|many|.
CASSHGGAGSSYEQYF
TGTGCCAGCAGTCACGGTGGAGCCGGAAGCTCCTACGAGCAGTACTTC
>TRBJ1-5|TRBV18|.|.
CASSPQPAIRGMTSQPQHF
TGTGCCAGCTCACCACAACCGGCGATCAGGGGTATGACTAGCCAGCCCCAGCATTTT
>TRBJ2-7|TRBV6-1|.|.
CASSVQVTSSYEQCF
TGTGCCAGCAGTGTACAGGTTACTAGCTCCTACGAGCAGTGCTTC
>TRBJ1-6|TRBV11-2|.|.
CASSLFSSEFYNSPLHF
TGTGCCAGCAGCTTATTCTCGTCGGAATTTTATAATTCACCCCTCCACTTT
>TRBJ2-5|TRBV24-1|few|.
CATSDLRSSQETQYF
TGTGCCACCAGTGATTTGCGCAGCTCCCAAGAGACCCAGTACTTC
>TRBJ2-7|TRBV19|.|.
CASSIEAAGREQYF
TGTGCCAGTAGTATAGAGGCGGCCGGTAGGGAGCAGTACTTC
>TRBJ2-3|TRBV12-3/TRBV12-4|many|.
CASRSGAHGREDTDTQYF
TGTGCCAGCCGCTCGGGGGCCCATGGCAGGGAGGACACAGATACGCAGTATTTT
>TRBJ2-3|TRBV7-9|.|.
CASSDVRGGSTDTQYF
TGTGCCAGCAGCGACGTCAGGGGGGGGAGCACAGATACGCAGTATTTT
>TRBJ2-7|TRBV28|many|TRBD2
CASSPSPGLAGVAYEQYF
TGTGCCAGCAGTCCCTCACCGGGACTAGCGGGAGTCGCCTACGAGCAGTACTTC
>TRBJ1-6|TRBV5-6|once|.
CASSREGTWSSYNSPLHF
TGTGCCAGCAGCCGGGAAGGGACCTGGAGCTCCTATAATTCACCCCTCCACTTT
>TRBJ2-7|TRBV6-2/TRBV6-3|.|TRBD2
CASRTAGTSNDYEQYF
TGTGCCAGCAGAACGGCTGGGACTAGCAACGACTACGAGCAGTACTTC
>TRBJ2-7|TRBV28|.|TRBD2
CASRTGGPDEQYF
TGTGCCAGCAGAACGGGAGGGCCTGACGAGCAGTACTTC
>TRBJ1-5|TRBV6-5|many|.
CASSYAASGNQPQHF
TGTGCCAGCAGTTACGCCGCTAGTGGCAATCAGCCCCAGCATTTT
>TRBJ2-5|TRBV5-1|.|.
CASSLDYTQYF
TGCGCCAGCAGCCTCGACTACACCCAGTACTTC
>TRBJ2-7|TRBV4-1|.|.
CASSHRVGSYEQYF
TGCGCCAGCAGCCATCGGGTCGGGTCGTACGAGCAGTACTTC
>TRBJ1-5|TRBV4-3|.|.
CASSQGTEPINQPQHF
TGCGCCAGCAGCCAAGGTACCGAGCCGATTAATCAGCCCCAGCATTTT
>TRBJ1-1|TRBV18|.|.
CASSPDLTTEAFF
TGTGCCAGCTCACCCGACTTAACCACTGAAGCTTTCTTT
>TRBJ2-1|TRBV9|many|.
CASSSRGGNLYNEQFF
TGTGCCAGCAGCTCCCGAGGAGGGAACCTCTACAATGAGCAGTTCTTC
>TRBJ2-5|TRBV7-2|many|.
CASSPLTSQETQYF
TGTGCCAGCAGCCCCTTGACTAGCCAAGAGACCCAGTACTTC
>TRBJ2-1|TRBV7-9|.|TRBD1
CASSRQGVSYNEQFF
TGTGCCAGCAGCCGACAGGGAGTCTCCTACAATGAGCAGTTCTTC
>TRBJ2-1|TRBV5-5|.|TRBD1
CASSLAGQQYNEQFF
TGTGCCAGCAGCTTGGCGGGACAGCAGTACAATGAGCAGTTCTTC
>TRBJ2-7|TRBV11-2|many|.
CASSLSQGGYEQYF
TGTGCCAGCAGCTTAAGCCAGGGGGGCTACGAGCAGTACTTC
>TRBJ2-5|TRBV7-8|.|.
CAWSGAGGAETQYF
TGTGCCTGGAGTGGCGCGGGCGGGGCAGAGACCCAGTACTTC
>TRBJ2-7|TRBV12-3/TRBV12-4|many|TRBD2
CASSPGASGRYEQYF
TGTGCCAGCAGTCCCGGGGCTAGCGGGAGGTACGAGCAGTACTTC
>TRBJ1-6|TRBV15|.|TRBD1
CATSRVAGGSYNSPLHF
TGTGCCACCAGCAGAGTCGCAGGGGGCTCCTATAATTCACCCCTCCACTTT
>TRBJ2-7|TRBV24-1|many|.
CATSDGSTGLYEQYF
TGTGCCACCAGTGATGGGTCCACAGGCCTCTACGAGCAGTACTTC
>TRBJ2-6|TRBV25-1|few|TRBD1
CASSEGTGFSGANVLTF
TGTGCCAGCAGTGAGGGGACAGGGTTCTCTGGGGCCAACGTCCTGACTTTC
>TRBJ2-1|TRBV13|many|.
CASSLLGGLGEQFF
TGTGCCAGCAGCTTACTAGGGGGGCTGGGTGAGCAGTTCTTC
>TRBJ2-7|TRBV2|many|TRBD2
CAGTSGTYEQYF
TGTGCCGGTACTAGCGGAACCTACGAGCAGTACTTC
>TRBJ1-1|TRBV3-1|few|.
CASSQSRVAEAFF
TGTGCCAGCAGCCAGAGCAGGGTCGCTGAAGCTTTCTTT
>TRBJ2-7|TRBV19|few|TRBD2
CASSVSAGAIYEQYF
TGTGCCAGTAGTGTATCAGCGGGAGCAATTTACGAGCAGTACTTC
>TRBJ1-5|TRBV2|many|.
CASSKGGSEQPQHF
TGTGCCAGCAGTAAGGGTGGTTCAGAGCAGCCCCAGCATTTT
>TRBJ2-1|TRBV2|many|.
CARWDFYNEQFF
TGTGCCAGATGGGACTTCTACAATGAGCAGTTCTTC
>TRBJ2-7|TRBV30|many|TRBD1
CAWATGTGSYEQYF
TGTGCCTGGGCGACCGGGACAGGGTCCTACGAGCAGTACTTC
>TRBJ1-3|TRBV6-2/TRBV6-3|few|.
CASSYSLGISGNTIYF
TGTGCCAGCAGTTACTCGTTGGGGATCTCTGGAAACACCATATATTTT
>TRBJ2-7|TRBV15|many|TRBD2
CATSRGISGGPYEQYF
TGTGCCACCAGCAGAGGGATTAGCGGGGGTCCCTACGAGCAGTACTTC
>TRBJ2-2|TRBV12-3/TRBV12-4|many|.
CAGSGRPSGELFF
TGTGCCGGCTCTGGGCGGCCTTCCGGGGAGCTGTTTTTT
>TRBJ2-1|TRBV2|many|.
CASTQRVSNEQFF
TGTGCCAGCACCCAGCGAGTGTCCAATGAGCAGTTCTTC
>TRBJ2-5|TRBV11-1|.|TRBD1
CASSVPGQGGETQYF
TGTGCCAGCAGCGTGCCGGGACAGGGGGGGGAGACCCAGTACTTC
>TRBJ2-7|TRBV4-1|.|.
CASSQVRPDEQYF
TGCGCCAGCAGCCAAGTAAGGCCGGATGAGCAGTACTTC
>TRBJ2-3|TRBV2|many|TRBD2
CASSHSGGISTDTQYF
TGTGCCAGCAGTCATAGCGGGGGGATTTCCACAGATACGCAGTATTTT
>TRBJ2-7|TRBV27|few|TRBD1
CASRTTGAIRYEQYF
TGTGCCAGCAGAACAACAGGGGCGATAAGGTACGAGCAGTACTTC
>TRBJ2-7|TRBV18|.|.
CVSSLSRRAEQYF
TGTGTCAGCTCACTTTCCCGACGTGCCGAGCAGTACTTC
>TRBJ1-2|TRBV7-2|few|.
CASSLTAGRIYGYTF
TGTGCCAGCAGCTTAACCGCGGGACGGATCTATGGCTACACCTTC
>TRBJ2-2|TRBV4-2|.|TRBD1
CASSQTGTGGPGELFF
TGTGCCAGCAGCCAAACCGGGACAGGGGGTCCCGGGGAGCTGTTTTTT
>TRBJ2-1|TRBV10-3|.|TRBD2
CAISETSGRRNEQFF
TGTGCCATCAGTGAGACTAGCGGGAGAAGGAATGAGCAGTTCTTC
>TRBJ2-5|TRBV28|many|TRBD2
CASSRTSGSLQETQYF
TGTGCCAGCAGTCGTACTAGCGGGAGTTTACAAGAGACCCAGTACTTC
>TRBJ1-5|TRBV30|few|.
CAWNRDLSQPQHF
TGTGCCTGGAACAGGGATCTTAGTCAGCCCCAGCATTTT
>TRBJ2-7|TRBV19|.|TRBD2
CASSIRDYPAYEQYF
TGTGCCAGTAGTATTCGGGACTACCCGGCTTACGAGCAGTACTTC
>TRBJ2-1|TRBV6-1|many|TRBD1
CASSYSGQKLYNEQFF
TGTGCCAGCAGTTATTCGGGACAGAAGCTCTACAATGAGCAGTTCTTC
>TRBJ1-2|TRBV7-9|few|.
CASSLGRSDSLYGYTF
TGTGCCAGCAGCTTAGGCCGGTCCGACAGTCTTTATGGCTACACCTTC
>TRBJ2-1|TRBV20-1|few|TRBD1
CSARIPGQVINEQFF
TGCAGTGCTAGAATCCCGGGACAGGTGATCAATGAGCAGTTCTTC
>TRBJ2-3|TRBV7-8|many|.
CASSSREDPRHTQYF
TGTGCCAGCAGCTCCCGAGAGGACCCAAGACATACGCAGTATTTT
>TRBJ2-5|TRBV6-5|.|TRBD2
CASSYSPLAGVKTQYF
TGTGCCAGCAGTTACTCGCCCCTAGCGGGAGTAAAGACCCAGTACTTC